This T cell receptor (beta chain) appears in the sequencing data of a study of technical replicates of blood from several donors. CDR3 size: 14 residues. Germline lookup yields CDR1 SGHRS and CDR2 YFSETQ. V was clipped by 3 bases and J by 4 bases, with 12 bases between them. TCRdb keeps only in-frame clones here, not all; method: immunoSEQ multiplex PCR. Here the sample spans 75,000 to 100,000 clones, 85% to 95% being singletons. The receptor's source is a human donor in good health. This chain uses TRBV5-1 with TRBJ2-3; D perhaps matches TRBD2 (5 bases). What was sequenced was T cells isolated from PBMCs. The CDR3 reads CASSSPEGPDTQYF. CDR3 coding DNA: TGCGCCAGCAGCTCCCCCGAGGGCCCAGATACGCAGTATTTT.